This entry describes one T cell receptor (beta chain). Gene names follow the mouse nomenclature. Read sequence stops 4 residues before the CDR3 end, and the germline J gene provides the missing end. This record comes from a study of CD8+ T cells in alopecia areata. Extracted from the samples, RNA was reverse transcribed into cDNA to serve as the sequencing template. TCRdb's table, derived via immunoSEQ multiplex PCR, lists solely in-frame clones and lacks some. This repertoire holds 200,000 to 300,000 clones, and none appear only once. This CDR3 is built from 15 residues. The V gene end was trimmed by 1 base and the J gene end by 4 bases; junction bases not matched to a gene: 4. Germline lookup yields CDR1 NSHNY and CDR2 SYGAGN. Cutaneous lymph node cells were pooled, and they were sorted using CD4, CD8alpha, NKG2D, NKG2ACE and other markers.

The chain links TRBV13-1 to TRBJ2-3; TRBD2 aligns across 9 bases. The specimen was CD4+ T cells sorted from a lymph node. This TCR came from a C3H/HeJ mouse with alopecia areata. For this mouse line, the MHC haplotype is H2-k. CDR3 in amino acids: CASSDSLGGSETLYF. CDR3 DNA (partial): TGTGCCAGCAGTGATTCCCTGGGGGGGTCAGAA.